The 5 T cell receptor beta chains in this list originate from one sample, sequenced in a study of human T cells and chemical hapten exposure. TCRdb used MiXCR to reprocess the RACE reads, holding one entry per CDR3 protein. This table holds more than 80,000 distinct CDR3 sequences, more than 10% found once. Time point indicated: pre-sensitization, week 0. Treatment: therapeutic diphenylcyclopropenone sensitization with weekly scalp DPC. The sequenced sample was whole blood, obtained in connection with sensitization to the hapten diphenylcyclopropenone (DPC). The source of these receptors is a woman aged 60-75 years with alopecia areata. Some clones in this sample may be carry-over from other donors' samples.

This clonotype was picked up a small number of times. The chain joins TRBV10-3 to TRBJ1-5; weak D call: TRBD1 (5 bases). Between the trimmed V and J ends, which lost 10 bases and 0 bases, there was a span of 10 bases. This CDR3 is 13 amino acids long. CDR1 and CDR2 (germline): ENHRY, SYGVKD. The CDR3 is CATQGDSNQPQHF. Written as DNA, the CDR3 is TGTGCCACCCAGGGAGATAGCAATCAGCCCCAGCATTTT.

CDR3 sequence reads: CASSLVVVGETQYF. CDR3 DNA: TGTGCCAGCAGTTTAGTTGTAGTGGGGGAGACCCAGTACTTC. The chain joins TRBV12-3 or TRBV12-4 to TRBJ2-5; D remains unclear. V lost 1 base and J 5 bases, leaving 11 bases between the germline ends. The CDR3 is made up of 14 amino acids.

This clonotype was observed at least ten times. Here the CDR3 DNA reads TGTGCCAGCAGCCCGACAGGGCCCCCCTCCTACGAGCAGTACTTC. This translates into CASSPTGPPSYEQYF. The rearrangement joins TRBV5-5 to TRBJ2-7; 7 bases are shared with TRBD1. With 4 bases clipped from V and 0 bases from J, the junction kept 7 bases outside the gene matches. Germline V lookup: CDR1 SGHKS, CDR2 YYEKEE (reference sequence). CDR3 size: 15 residues.

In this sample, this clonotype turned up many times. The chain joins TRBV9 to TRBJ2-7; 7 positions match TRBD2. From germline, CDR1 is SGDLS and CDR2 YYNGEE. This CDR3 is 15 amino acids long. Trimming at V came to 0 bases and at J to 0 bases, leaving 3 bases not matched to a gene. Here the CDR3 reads CASSVEGGGSYEQYF. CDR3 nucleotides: TGTGCCAGCAGCGTAGAGGGCGGGGGCTCCTACGAGCAGTACTTC.

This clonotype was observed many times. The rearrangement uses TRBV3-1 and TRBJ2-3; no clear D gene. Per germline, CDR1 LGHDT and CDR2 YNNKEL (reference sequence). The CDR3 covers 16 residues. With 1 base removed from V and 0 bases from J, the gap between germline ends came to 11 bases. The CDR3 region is CASSQGVSPSTDTQYF. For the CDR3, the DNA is TGTGCCAGCAGCCAAGGGGTCAGCCCTAGCACAGATACGCAGTATTTT.